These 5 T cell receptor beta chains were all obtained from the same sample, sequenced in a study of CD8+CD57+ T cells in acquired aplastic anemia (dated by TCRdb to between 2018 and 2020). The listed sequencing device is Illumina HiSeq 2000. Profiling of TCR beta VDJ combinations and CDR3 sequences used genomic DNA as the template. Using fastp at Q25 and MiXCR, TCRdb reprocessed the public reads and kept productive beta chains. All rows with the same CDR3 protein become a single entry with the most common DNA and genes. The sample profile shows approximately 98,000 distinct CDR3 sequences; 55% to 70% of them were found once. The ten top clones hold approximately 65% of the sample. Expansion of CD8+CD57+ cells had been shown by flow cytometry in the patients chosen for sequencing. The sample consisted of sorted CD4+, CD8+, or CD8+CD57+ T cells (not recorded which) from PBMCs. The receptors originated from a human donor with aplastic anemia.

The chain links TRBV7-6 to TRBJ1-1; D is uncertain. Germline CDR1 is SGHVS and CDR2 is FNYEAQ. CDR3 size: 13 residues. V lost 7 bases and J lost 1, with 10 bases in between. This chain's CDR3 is CASNPVTNTEAFF. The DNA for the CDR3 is TGTGCCAGCAACCCAGTTACGAACACTGAAGCTTTCTTT. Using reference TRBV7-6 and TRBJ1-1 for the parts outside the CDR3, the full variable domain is GAGVSQSPRYKVTKRGQDVALRCDPISGHVSLYWYRQALGQGPEFLTYFNYEAQQDKSGLPNDRFSAERPEGSISTLTIQRTEQRDSAMYRCASNPVTNTEAFFGQGTRLTVV.

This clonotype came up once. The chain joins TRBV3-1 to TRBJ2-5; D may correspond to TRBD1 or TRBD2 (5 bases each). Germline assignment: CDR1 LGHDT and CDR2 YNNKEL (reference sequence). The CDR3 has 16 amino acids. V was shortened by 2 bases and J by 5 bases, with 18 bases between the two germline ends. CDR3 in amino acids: CASSQTTGTLGETQYF. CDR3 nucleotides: TGTGCCAGCAGCCAAACCACCGGGACCCTAGGGGAGACCCAGTACTTC.

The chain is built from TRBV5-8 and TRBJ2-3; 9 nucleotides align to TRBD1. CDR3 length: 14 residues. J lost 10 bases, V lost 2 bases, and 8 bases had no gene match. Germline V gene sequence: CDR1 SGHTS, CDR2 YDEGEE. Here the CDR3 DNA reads TGTGCCAGCAGCTTTTCCCGGGACAGGGTTCCGCAGTATTTT. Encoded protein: CASSFSRDRVPQYF.

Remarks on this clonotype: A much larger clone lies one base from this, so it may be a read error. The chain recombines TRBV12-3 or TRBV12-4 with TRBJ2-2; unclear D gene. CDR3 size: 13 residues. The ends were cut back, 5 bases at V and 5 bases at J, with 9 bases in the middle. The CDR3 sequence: CASSLSPTGELFF. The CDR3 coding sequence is TGTGCCAGCAGTCTGAGCCCTACCGGGGAGCTGTTTTTT.

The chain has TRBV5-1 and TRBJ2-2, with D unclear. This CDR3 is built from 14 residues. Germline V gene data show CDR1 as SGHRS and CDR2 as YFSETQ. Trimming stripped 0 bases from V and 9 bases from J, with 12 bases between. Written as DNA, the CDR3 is TGCGCCAGCAGCTTGGCCTACAAGGAACGGGAGCTGTTTTTT. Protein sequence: CASSLAYKERELFF.